A selection of T cell receptor beta chains follows, all from one sample in a study of human T cells and chemical hapten exposure. A single record per CDR3 protein comes from TCRdb applying MiXCR to the RACE reads. The sample holds roughly 100,000 distinct CDR3 sequences, 9.5% to 15% seen once. Sequencing was performed on whole blood, taken in connection with sensitization to the hapten diphenylcyclopropenone (DPC). The receptors come from a woman aged 45-65 years with alopecia areata. Some clones in this sample may be carry-over from other donors' samples. Each CDR3 is given with its conserved first and last residue. D genes are given only for firm matches. Clone size appears in some rows only: once, few, many, or a class for an expanded clone.

v_call	d_call	clone_size	j_call	cdr3_nt	cdr3_aa
TRBV29-1	TRBD1	few	TRBJ2-2	TGCAGCGCCGTGCGTACCCGGGACAGGGCTTCGGGGGAGCTGTTTTTT	CSAVRTRDRASGELFF
TRBV11-2	NA	many	TRBJ1-1	TGTGCCAGCAGCGCGCAGGGCAGCACTGAAGCTTTCTTT	CASSAQGSTEAFF
TRBV12-3/TRBV12-4	NA	NA	TRBJ2-3	TGTGCCAGCACCTTGGGACTTGATAGCACAGATACGCAGTATTTT	CASTLGLDSTDTQYF
TRBV2	NA	NA	TRBJ1-5	TGTGCCAGCAGTGAGTGGGCAGAAAGCAATCAGCCCCAGCATTTT	CASSEWAESNQPQHF
TRBV20-1	TRBD1	NA	TRBJ2-5	TGCAGTGCCAGACAGGGGGCTTTCCGAGAGACCCAGTACTTC	CSARQGAFRETQYF
TRBV7-6	NA	NA	TRBJ2-3	TGTGCCAGCAGTGCAAGCGGACGGAGCACAGATACGCAGTATTTT	CASSASGRSTDTQYF
TRBV20-1	NA	few	TRBJ1-4	TGCAGTGCTAGAGATACTAGGGATGAAAAACTGTTTTTT	CSARDTRDEKLFF
TRBV18	NA	NA	TRBJ2-4	TGTGCCAGCTCACCAAACCTAGCCAAAAACATTCAGTACTTC	CASSPNLAKNIQYF
TRBV12-3/TRBV12-4	TRBD2	many	TRBJ2-2	TGTGCCAGCAGTCGCATCGCGGCGGGGGGAAAAAAAATTGCGAACACCGGGGAGCTGTTTTTT	CASSRIAAGGKKIANTGELFF
TRBV5-4	NA	few	TRBJ2-3	TGTGCCAGCAGCAAATACTCAGATACGCAGTATTTT	CASSKYSDTQYF
TRBV28	NA	few	TRBJ2-3	TGTGCCAGCAGTTCCTCGGTGGACCCCACAGATACGCAGTATTTT	CASSSSVDPTDTQYF
TRBV29-1	NA	NA	TRBJ2-7	TGCAGCGCCGGAGGTATCTACGAGCAGTACTTC	CSAGGIYEQYF
TRBV18	NA	NA	TRBJ2-5	TGTGCCAGCTCACCACCGGGGGTAAGGGGGCAAGAGACCCAGTACTTC	CASSPPGVRGQETQYF
TRBV2	TRBD1	few	TRBJ2-5	TGTGCCAGCAGTGATAGGACAGGGTTCGGAACCCAGTACTTC	CASSDRTGFGTQYF
TRBV7-9	NA	few	TRBJ2-7	TGTGCCAGCAGCCAACAGTACGAGCAGTACTTC	CASSQQYEQYF
TRBV20-1	NA	NA	TRBJ1-5	TGCAGTGCTAGATCTGGGACATTATCGCAGCCCCAGCATTTT	CSARSGTLSQPQHF
TRBV12-3/TRBV12-4	NA	NA	TRBJ1-1	TGTGCCAGCAGTTCCGAACGGCGAGTCACTGAAGCTTTCTTT	CASSSERRVTEAFF
TRBV2	TRBD1	few	TRBJ2-3	TGTGCCAGCAGTGAACTCGGCAGGGGGTCAGATACGCAGTATTTT	CASSELGRGSDTQYF
TRBV7-6	TRBD2	NA	TRBJ2-1	TGTGCCAGCAGCTTATCTCCGCGGGAGAGTGATGAGCAGTTCTTC	CASSLSPRESDEQFF
TRBV28	TRBD1	few	TRBJ1-4	TGTGCCAGCAGACACGGGACAGGGTTAGAAAAACTGTTTTTT	CASRHGTGLEKLFF
TRBV6-5	TRBD1	few	TRBJ1-2	TGTGCCAGCAGCGCCGGGACAGTCTTCTATGGCTACACCTTC	CASSAGTVFYGYTF
TRBV6-2/TRBV6-3	NA	NA	TRBJ2-5	TGTGCCAGCAGTTACGGTCCACAAGAGACCCAGTACTTC	CASSYGPQETQYF
TRBV5-4	TRBD1	NA	TRBJ2-7	TGTGCCAGCAGCTTGGAAGGGACAGGGGTTGTTGAGCAGTACTTC	CASSLEGTGVVEQYF
TRBV28	TRBD2	NA	TRBJ2-7	TGTGCCAGCCAGCGGGGATCCTACGAGCAGTACTTC	CASQRGSYEQYF
TRBV6-2/TRBV6-3	TRBD2	few	TRBJ2-3	TGTGCCAGCAGGCGAAGACTAGCGGGAGACACAGATACGCAGTATTTT	CASRRRLAGDTDTQYF
TRBV28	NA	NA	TRBJ2-5	TGTGCCTCCAGCAGGCCCGCAGGGACAACCCAGTACTTC	CASSRPAGTTQYF
TRBV28	TRBD1	NA	TRBJ2-1	TGTGCCAGCAGTCCAGGACCGGACAGGGAGAGAGGGCAGTTCTTC	CASSPGPDRERGQFF
TRBV2	NA	many	TRBJ1-5	TGTGCCAGCAGTCCACCCGCGTGGGGGCAGCCCCAGCATTTT	CASSPPAWGQPQHF
TRBV6-1	TRBD1	NA	TRBJ1-4	TGTGCCAGCAGTGACAGGGGGCGAGATGAAAAACTGTTTTTT	CASSDRGRDEKLFF
TRBV7-8	NA	NA	TRBJ1-1	TGTGCCAGCAGCCTCGCCGGACCCGCGAACACTGAAGCTTTCTTT	CASSLAGPANTEAFF
TRBV7-9	NA	few	TRBJ1-1	TGTGCCAGCAGCCCAGGGGCCATCAGTCCTGAAGCTTTCTTT	CASSPGAISPEAFF
TRBV7-8	NA	many	TRBJ1-2	TGTGCCAGCAGCCAACGGGACGGAGCGAGCGATGGCTACACCTTC	CASSQRDGASDGYTF
TRBV5-4	NA	many	TRBJ2-2	TGTGCCAGCAGCTTCGGGAACACCGGGGAGCTGTTTTTT	CASSFGNTGELFF
TRBV18	NA	many	TRBJ2-6	TGTGCCAGCTCACCACTTCGGGCGGACGTCCTGACTTTC	CASSPLRADVLTF
TRBV28	NA	many	TRBJ2-7	TGTGCCAGTTACACACCCTACGAGCAGTACTTC	CASYTPYEQYF
TRBV3-1	TRBD1	NA	TRBJ1-2	TGTGCCAGCAGTGAATCCCGGACAGGCTATGGCTACACCTTC	CASSESRTGYGYTF
TRBV18	TRBD1	NA	TRBJ2-1	TGTGCCAGCTCTCTGTTTCCCCCGGGACAGGGGTTGAATGAGCAGTTCTTC	CASSLFPPGQGLNEQFF
TRBV11-2	NA	NA	TRBJ2-6	TGTGCCAGCAGCGTAACAGGAGTCTCTGGGGCCAACGTCCTGACTTTC	CASSVTGVSGANVLTF
TRBV29-1	NA	NA	TRBJ2-3	TGCAGCGTTGAAGGTGTGCGTGGTACGCAGTATTTT	CSVEGVRGTQYF
TRBV28	NA	few	TRBJ2-6	TGTGCCAGCAGTTTACAAGGACCTAGCTCTGGGGCCAACGTCCTGACTTTC	CASSLQGPSSGANVLTF
TRBV20-1	NA	few	TRBJ1-5	TGCAGTGCTAGAGCCTCGGGACAACTAAATCAGCCCCAGCATTTT	CSARASGQLNQPQHF
TRBV3-1	TRBD2	NA	TRBJ2-5	TGTGCCAGCAGCTCCCAAGGACTAGCGCTACAAGAGACCCAGTACTTC	CASSSQGLALQETQYF
TRBV7-9	NA	NA	TRBJ2-1	TGTGCCAGCAGCCTAGGGATACTCAGGGACGGAGGCACGGGGGAGCAGTTCTTC	CASSLGILRDGGTGEQFF
TRBV29-1	TRBD1	NA	TRBJ2-5	TGCAGCGGGCGGACGACAGGGGGCGCGGAGACCCAGTACTTC	CSGRTTGGAETQYF
TRBV29-1	NA	few	TRBJ2-1	TGCAGCGTTGAAGATCTGATAGGGGACTTTGGGCAGTTCTTC	CSVEDLIGDFGQFF
TRBV27	NA	many	TRBJ2-1	TGTGCCAGCAGTTCAAGAGATGAGCAGTTCTTC	CASSSRDEQFF
TRBV6-6	TRBD2	few	TRBJ2-3	TGTGCCAGCAGTTACTCCTACCGTAGCGGGAGTGATGATACGCAGTATTTT	CASSYSYRSGSDDTQYF
TRBV4-1	NA	few	TRBJ2-1	TGCGCCAGCAGCCAACAAACGCATAGCTCCTACAATGAGCAGTTCTTC	CASSQQTHSSYNEQFF
TRBV11-2	TRBD1	NA	TRBJ1-2	TGTGCCAGCAGCTTAGTAGCCGCAGGGGGTGGCTACACCTTC	CASSLVAAGGGYTF
TRBV11-2	TRBD1	few	TRBJ2-7	TGTGCCAGCCGCCCACAGGGGTCCTACGAGCAGTACTTC	CASRPQGSYEQYF
TRBV18	TRBD2	NA	TRBJ2-3	TGTGCCAGCTCACCACCGGGGGCTAGCGGGAGATTCGCAGATACGCAGTATTTT	CASSPPGASGRFADTQYF
TRBV5-1	NA	few	TRBJ1-5	TGCGCCAGCAGCCTGGGTAGCAATCAGCCCCAGCATTTT	CASSLGSNQPQHF
TRBV29-1	NA	few	TRBJ1-3	TGCAGCGCTGCCCACCACTCTGGAAACACCATATATTTT	CSAAHHSGNTIYF
TRBV28	NA	few	TRBJ1-1	TGTGCCAGCGGGCCCAGGACTAAAGCTTTCTTT	CASGPRTKAFF
TRBV7-6	NA	few	TRBJ2-7	TGTGCCAGCAGCCCACAAGTGGAGCGGGAGCAGTACTTC	CASSPQVEREQYF
TRBV29-1	NA	NA	TRBJ2-3	TGCAGCGTTGGATGGGAAGATACGCAGTATTTT	CSVGWEDTQYF